This T cell receptor beta chain was found in a study of CD8 T cells in Susac syndrome. Random hexamers were used to reverse transcribe roughly 0.5 to 1 ug of RNA. TCRdb re-derived calls from the immunoSEQ multiplex PCR reads in MiXCR, one entry per CDR3 protein. The repertoire holds 200,000 or so distinct CDR3 sequences, with approximately 94% as singletons. CDR3 length: 13 residues. V was shortened by 0 bases and J by 6 bases, with 8 bases between the two germline ends. The germline gives CDR1 LNHNV, CDR2 YYDKDF (reference sequence). Sequenced: CD4+ T cells from PBMCs. The chain is built from TRBV15 and TRBJ1-2; the D is unclear. The sequence was collected from a human donor with multiple sclerosis. The CDR3 sequence is CATSRDLGNGYTF. The CDR3 coding sequence is TGTGCCACCAGCAGAGATTTAGGGAATGGCTACACCTTC.